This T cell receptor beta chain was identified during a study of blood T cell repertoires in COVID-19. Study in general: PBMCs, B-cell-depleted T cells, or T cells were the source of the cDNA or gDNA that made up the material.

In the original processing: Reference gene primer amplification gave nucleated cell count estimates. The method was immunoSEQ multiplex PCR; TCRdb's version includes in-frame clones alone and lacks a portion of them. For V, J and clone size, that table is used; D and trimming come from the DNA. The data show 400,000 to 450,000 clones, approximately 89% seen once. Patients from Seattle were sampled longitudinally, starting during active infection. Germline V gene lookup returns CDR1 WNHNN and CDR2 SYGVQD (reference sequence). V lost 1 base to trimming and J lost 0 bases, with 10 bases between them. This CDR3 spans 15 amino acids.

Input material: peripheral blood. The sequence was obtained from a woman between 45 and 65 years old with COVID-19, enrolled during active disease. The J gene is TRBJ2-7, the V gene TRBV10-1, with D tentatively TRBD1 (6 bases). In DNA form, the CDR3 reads TGCGCCAGCAGTGAGTTAGACAGGAACTCCTACGAGCAGTACTTC. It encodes CASSELDRNSYEQYF.